Below are 13 T cell receptor beta chains sequenced from a single sample in a study of control samples from healthy donors and cancer patients. Here immunoSEQ multiplex PCR was the method, and the copy in TCRdb shows in-frame clones only, minus some. The sample shows over 90,000 clones, about 90% of them seen only once. Sequencing used blood. The receptors originated from a woman aged 18-29 years in good health.

The rearrangement links TRBV4-1 to TRBJ2-7, with D possibly TRBD1 on 6 matching bases. The CDR3 has 13 amino acids. Germline CDR1 is MGHRA and CDR2 is YSYEKL. With 0 bases removed from V and 6 bases from J, the gap between germline ends came to 9 bases. CDR3 sequence: CASSQDTGTEQYF. CDR3 DNA: TGCGCCAGCAGCCAAGATACAGGGACCGAGCAGTACTTC.

The chain has TRBV10-3 and TRBJ1-3, with TRBD1 as a possible D gene (5 bases). Trimming pared 3 bases from V and 2 bases from J, leaving 8 bases between. CDR1 ENHRY and CDR2 SYGVKD come from the germline V gene. There are 14 residues in the CDR3. The CDR3 protein is CAISESRAGNTIYF. The CDR3 region has the DNA TGTGCCATCAGTGAATCCAGGGCTGGAAACACCATATATTTT.

The genes are TRBV19 and TRBJ1-6, with 8 bases fitting TRBD1. Germline V CDR1 and CDR2: LNHDA, SQIVND (reference sequence). Losses at the gene ends were 4 bases for V and 9 bases for J; bases not matched to a gene: 8. CDR3 length: 15 residues. The DNA for the CDR3 is TGTGCCAGTAGTAAGCCGGACAGGGCAGGTTCACCCCTCCACTTT. Amino acid sequence: CASSKPDRAGSPLHF.

The V and J genes are TRBV7-9 and TRBJ1-3; D is perhaps TRBD1 (5 bases). V gave up 11 bases and J gave up 7 bases, with 18 bases separating them. Germline loops: CDR1 SEHNR, CDR2 FQNEAQ (reference sequence). This CDR3 is 13 amino acids long. CDR3 DNA: TGTGCCTCCTCCCCGGGGCTTGGGAACACCATATATTTT. Its protein product is CASSPGLGNTIYF.

J is TRBJ1-1 and V is TRBV10-3; D perhaps matches TRBD1 (5 bases). Trimming shortened V by 2 bases and J by 0 bases, and 16 bases separated the two germline ends. The CDR3 consists of 17 residues. Germline-derived CDR1 and CDR2 are ENHRY and SYGVKD. As DNA, the CDR3 is TGTGCCATCAGTGAGGCCGGGGGGGGACGAATGAACACTGAAGCTTTCTTT. Its translation: CAISEAGGGRMNTEAFF.

The CDR3 coding sequence is TGTGCCAGCAGTCTTACCACAGGAAATTCACCCCTCCACTTT. This codes for CASSLTTGNSPLHF. The chain links TRBV6-2 or TRBV6-3 to TRBJ1-6; a weak D match, TRBD1 (5 bases). V was clipped by 5 bases and J by 7 bases, with 12 bases between them. Germline CDR1 MNHEY, CDR2 SVGEGT. This CDR3 region has 14 residues.

The rearrangement links TRBV28 to TRBJ1-5; D not certain. Germline CDR1 and CDR2: MDHEN and SYDVKM. V was shortened by 2 bases and J by 6 bases, with 5 bases between the two germline ends. The CDR3 sequence is 12 residues long. Here the CDR3 DNA reads TGTGCCAGCAGTTTAATGGGTCAGCCCCAGCATTTT. It is translated as CASSLMGQPQHF. Variable domain in full (rest from reference TRBV28 and TRBJ1-5): DVKVTQSSRYLVKRTGEKVFLECVQDMDHENMFWYRQDPGLGLRLIYFSYDVKMKEKGDIPEGYSVSREKKERFSLILESASTNQTSMYLCASSLMGQPQHFGDGTRLSIL.

CDR3 in DNA: TGTGCCAGCAGCTTAGCGTCTAAGGGCAATGAGCAGTTCTTC. It codes for CASSLASKGNEQFF. This sequence joins TRBV7-8 and TRBJ2-1; D is undetermined. Trimming removed 0 bases from V and 6 bases from J, with 9 bases in between. CDR1 SGHVS and CDR2 FQNEAQ come from the germline V gene. The CDR3 spans 14 residues.

This clone has only one observation. This chain joins TRBV24-1 and TRBJ1-2, with D perhaps TRBD1 (5 bases). Trimming cost V 2 bases and J 8 bases, with 8 bases left between them. The CDR3 runs 12 residues. Germline V lookup: CDR1 KGHDR, CDR2 SFDVKD. CDR3 sequence (DNA): TGTGCCACCAGTGATTCGACAGTCGGCTACACCTTC. Encoded protein: CATSDSTVGYTF.

The genes are TRBV25-1 and TRBJ1-2; D ambiguous. The germline V gene has CDR1 MGHDK and CDR2 SYGVNS. The CDR3 spans 16 residues. The germline V and J ends were trimmed by 4 bases and 1 base, with 16 bases remaining between them. The DNA for the CDR3 is TGTGCCAGCAGTGGCTATCCTGCTTACAGTAACTATGGCTACACCTTC. This gives the protein CASSGYPAYSNYGYTF.

The chain's CDR3 is CASSEGGYESEKLFF. CDR3 coding DNA: TGTGCCAGCAGTGAAGGGGGGTATGAGAGTGAAAAACTGTTTTTT. The chain is built from TRBV25-1 and TRBJ1-4, with a tentative D call TRBD1 (5 bases). From germline, CDR1 is MGHDK and CDR2 SYGVNS. V was pared by 2 bases and J by 7 bases, with 14 bases between. There are 15 residues in the CDR3.

The chain carries TRBV5-5 and TRBJ2-3; 8 nucleotides match TRBD1. Germline V gives CDR1 SGHKS, CDR2 YYEKEE (reference sequence). The CDR3 consists of 16 residues. Trimming at V came to 0 bases and at J to 1 base, leaving 4 bases not matched to a gene. CDR3 amino acids: CASSLGQGARTDTQYF. The CDR3 bases are TGTGCCAGCAGCTTGGGGCAGGGGGCACGCACAGATACGCAGTATTTT.

J is TRBJ2-7 and V is TRBV4-3; D is possibly TRBD2 (6 bases). The CDR3 length is 13 residues. V lost 0 bases, J lost 3 bases, and 6 bases lay in between. The germline V gene encodes CDR1 LGHNA and CDR2 YSLEER. CDR3 residues: CASSQDGGYEQYF. In DNA form, the CDR3 reads TGCGCCAGCAGCCAAGACGGGGGCTACGAGCAGTACTTC.